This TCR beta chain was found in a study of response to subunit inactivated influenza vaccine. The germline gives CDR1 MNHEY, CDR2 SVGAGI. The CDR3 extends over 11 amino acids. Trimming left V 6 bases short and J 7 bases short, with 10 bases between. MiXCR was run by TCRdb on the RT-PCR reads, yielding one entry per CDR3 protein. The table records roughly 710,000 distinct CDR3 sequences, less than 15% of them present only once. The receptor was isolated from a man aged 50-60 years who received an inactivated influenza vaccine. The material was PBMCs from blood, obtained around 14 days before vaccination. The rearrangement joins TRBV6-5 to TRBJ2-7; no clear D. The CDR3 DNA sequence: TGTGCCAGCAGCTCTCTGGGGGAGCAGTACTTC. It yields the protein CASSSLGEQYF.